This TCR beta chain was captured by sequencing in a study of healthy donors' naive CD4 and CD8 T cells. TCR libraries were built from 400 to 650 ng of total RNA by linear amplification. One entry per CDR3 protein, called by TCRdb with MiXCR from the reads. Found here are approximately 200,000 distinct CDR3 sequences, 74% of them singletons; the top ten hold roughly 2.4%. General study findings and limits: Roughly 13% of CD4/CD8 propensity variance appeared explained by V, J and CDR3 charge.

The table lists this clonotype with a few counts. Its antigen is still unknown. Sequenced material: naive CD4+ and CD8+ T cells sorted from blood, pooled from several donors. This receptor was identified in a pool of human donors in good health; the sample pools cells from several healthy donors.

The CDR3, as DNA: TGTGCCAGTAGACGACAGGGGCCCCAAGAGACCCAGTACTTC. It yields the protein CASRRQGPQETQYF. The chain employs TRBV19 and TRBJ2-5, with 8 nucleotides matching TRBD1. CDR1 LNHDA and CDR2 SQIVND come from the germline V gene (reference sequence). J gave up 1 base and V 6 bases, and 4 bases lay outside the gene matches. The CDR3 has 14 amino acids.